The rows below give T cell receptor beta chains drawn from one sample of a study of Graves' ophthalmopathy and Graves' hyperthyroidism. TCRdb itself ran the multiplex PCR reads through MiXCR, one entry per CDR3 protein. Here the sample spans over 650,000 distinct CDR3 sequences, roughly two fifths being singletons. The sample consisted of peripheral blood. The receptors derive from an adult man with Graves' ophthalmopathy. Both conserved end residues are part of each CDR3.

TRBV29-1,CSRTGDAYGYTF
TRBV29-1,CSVVARDAEAFF
TRBV25-1,CARGDPGYTF
TRBV29-1,CSIVGHTKAGANVLTF
TRBV2,CASSEAGQYSNQPQHF
TRBV4-2,CASSLDIDRPLDEQYF
TRBV20-1,CSASKGGGATEAFF
TRBV14,CASSLTRLTEAFF
TRBV5-4,CASSQTRAGGEKLFF
TRBV5-8,CASSHLDGGSTEAFF
TRBV25-1,CASSRGQGTYGYTF
TRBV2,CASSRLAGGARETQYF
TRBV6-2/TRBV6-3,CASSYSIETGFHEQYF
TRBV10-3,CASSRGTGNEKLFF
TRBV10-3,CASSYSPHGEAEAFF
TRBV14,CASSLRERTNFHYEQYF
TRBV7-9,CASSLVSLDYGYTF
TRBV5-1,CASSPGTRSENQPQHF
TRBV11-1,CASSSTTASYEQYF
TRBV12-3/TRBV12-4,CASSFTLGQYRSSYNSPLHF
TRBV6-5,CASRRTLTHSGNTIYF
TRBV6-4,CASSDSKREETQYF
TRBV20-1,CSARTALTYEQYF
TRBV25-1,CASSDVGNYGYTF
TRBV9,CASTTGQGGGYEQYF
TRBV7-9,CASSLIQDGSYTF
TRBV5-1,CASSLEAGAPEAFF
TRBV12-3/TRBV12-4,CATQFHLSQYF
TRBV7-9,CASSLGSGGLTEAFF
TRBV10-3,CASSEPGRAAETQYF
TRBV7-2,CASSQGQSSGANVLTF
TRBV29-1,CSVVGGATDTQYF
TRBV7-8,CALGLAGNGYTF
TRBV12-3/TRBV12-4,CASSTDRAAPNSTLNTEAFF
TRBV7-8,CASSLSGAHNQPQHF
TRBV12-3/TRBV12-4,CASSLVVHRSGNTIYF
TRBV7-9,CASSYSQDRPYEQYF
TRBV7-9,CASSLGQRLSGANVLTF
TRBV16,CASSQPTNEKLFF
TRBV9,CASSVEGSLYEQYF
TRBV29-1,CSVYNQNTEAFF
TRBV29-1,CSVGLRGQGNEQFF
TRBV4-1,CASSQVGGEQYF
TRBV15,CATSRVPRPPSPLHF
TRBV2,CAGSTNTGDLHEQYF
TRBV7-3,CASSLTGTVGETQYF
TRBV2,CASSEQGARNQPQHF
TRBV7-9,CASRTTGNTIYF
TRBV28,CASSSWAVGQYF
TRBV7-9,CASSLRGPDTIYF
TRBV12-3/TRBV12-4,CASSTHPTEAFF
TRBV10-3,CASSLVGGRGTEAFF
TRBV6-5,CASSYQPGANVLTF
TRBV25-1,CASTTGGQLFF
TRBV6-6,CASSYTASGANVLTF